The rows below give T cell receptor beta chains drawn from one sample of a study of T cell responses to AZD1222 COVID-19 vaccine. Data came from immunoSEQ multiplex PCR; TCRdb stores just in-frame clones and leaves some out. Of more than 85,000 clones listed, roughly nine tenths are singletons. The material was peripheral blood, obtained on day 0 of AZD1222 vaccination. The receptors derive from an adult in good health. Each CDR3 is given with its conserved first and last residue. Each record gives: V gene, clone size, J gene, D gene, CDR3 DNA, CDR3 protein. D genes are given only for firm matches. Part of the rows lack a size; the others show once, few, many or a class for expanded clones.

TRBV28,.,TRBJ1-5,.,TGTGCCAGCAACCTTGGGGGGGATGGTCAGCCCCAGCATTTT,CASNLGGDGQPQHF
TRBV28,.,TRBJ1-4,TRBD1,TGTGCCAGCAGTAGAGGACAGGGTCGGGAAAAACTGTTTTTT,CASSRGQGREKLFF
TRBV28,.,TRBJ2-7,TRBD1,TGTGCCAGCAGTTTGGAGATAGGGACAGGGGCCTACGAGCAGTACTTC,CASSLEIGTGAYEQYF
TRBV5-6,.,TRBJ2-3,.,TGTGCCAGCAGCTTAGTAGGGTTTAGCGCAGATACGCAGTATTTT,CASSLVGFSADTQYF
TRBV6-5,.,TRBJ2-3,.,TGTGCCAGCAGTTACGAGGGGACAGATACGCAGTATTTT,CASSYEGTDTQYF
TRBV5-5,.,TRBJ2-1,.,TGTGCCAGCAGCTTGGCCTGGACAGTCTTGTACAATGAGCAGTTCTTC,CASSLAWTVLYNEQFF
TRBV19,once,TRBJ1-5,.,TGTGCCAGCTCAGAGGGGATCTATAGCAATCAGCCCCAGCATTTT,CASSEGIYSNQPQHF
TRBV11-3,.,TRBJ2-1,.,TGTGCCAGCAGCTTTGGGGGAGAGCAGTTCTTC,CASSFGGEQFF
TRBV28,.,TRBJ2-7,.,TGTGCCAGCAAGCAAGGGGCGGCTGACGAGCAGTACTTC,CASKQGAADEQYF
TRBV18,.,TRBJ2-5,.,TGTGCCAGCTCACCACCCCGAACAGGCACCAAATTGGAGACCCAGTACTTC,CASSPPRTGTKLETQYF
TRBV21-1,.,TRBJ1-5,.,TGTGCCAGCAGCGCGACCGGGACAGGGGGAGTCCGAGGCAATCAGCCCCAGCATTTT,CASSATGTGGVRGNQPQHF
TRBV30,once,TRBJ2-1,TRBD2,TGTGCCTGGCAAACTAGCGGGGGGGAAGAGCAGTTCTTC,CAWQTSGGEEQFF
TRBV6-5,.,TRBJ2-1,.,TGTGCCAGCAGCCCCTCTGGTCAAACCTACAATGAGCAGTTCTTC,CASSPSGQTYNEQFF
TRBV24-1,.,TRBJ1-1,.,TGTGCCACCAGTGATTGGGCGAACACTGAAGCTTTCTTT,CATSDWANTEAFF
TRBV6-2/TRBV6-3,.,TRBJ1-5,.,TGTGCCAGCAGCCCCAGGGGCCAGCAGCCCCAGCATTTT,CASSPRGQQPQHF
TRBV5-1,.,TRBJ1-1,.,TGCGCCAGCAGCTCTTCCCTGGGGGGATTGGACACTGAAGCTTTCTTT,CASSSSLGGLDTEAFF
TRBV24-1,.,TRBJ1-1,TRBD1,TGTGCCACCAGTGATAGGGACAGGCAGGCTTTCTTT,CATSDRDRQAFF
TRBV27,.,TRBJ2-7,TRBD1,TGTGCCAGCAGTCAGGACAGGGGATCCTACGAGCAGTACTTC,CASSQDRGSYEQYF
TRBV6-5,.,TRBJ1-1,.,TGTGCCAGCAGTATCGGGAGGAACACTGAAGCTTTCTTT,CASSIGRNTEAFF